These T cell receptor beta chains were read from a single sample in a study of CD8 T cells in ankylosing spondylitis. Each CDR3 protein is one row after TCRdb ran MiXCR on the 5' RACE reads. The repertoire holds hundreds of thousands of distinct CDR3 sequences, with approximately 26% as singletons. Source material: blood, either unsorted or a sorted T cell fraction (not recorded which). All receptors derive from a male donor with ankylosing spondylitis. The CDR3 runs from the conserved cysteine through the conserved F or W. The order of the fields is J gene, V gene, CDR3 length, D gene, clone size, CDR3 DNA, CDR3 protein. A D gene is named only where the DNA matches it firmly. Expanded clones are given a class, and other clones once, few, many or no size at all.

TRBJ1-6,TRBV20-1,14,TRBD1,few,TGCAGTGCCCCGGTAGCAGGGGGTAATTCACCCCTCCACTTT,CSAPVAGGNSPLHF
TRBJ1-1,TRBV12-3/TRBV12-4,15,.,few,TGTGCCAGCAGTTTCAGGGGAGTGGTGAACACTGAAGCTTTCTTT,CASSFRGVVNTEAFF
TRBJ1-1,TRBV5-1,15,.,few,TGCGCCAGCAGCCCGAGGGTCTCTAGGGACACTGAAGCTTTCTTT,CASSPRVSRDTEAFF
TRBJ1-1,TRBV20-1,12,.,.,TGCAGTGCCCGTCGGGGATTCACTGAAGCTTTCTTT,CSARRGFTEAFF
TRBJ1-5,TRBV20-1,14,.,few,TGCAGTGCTAGGGCTGGTGGGGTTGGTCAGCCCCAGCATTTT,CSARAGGVGQPQHF
TRBJ1-1,TRBV20-1,12,.,.,TGCAGTGTTCAGGGGTCCGACACTGAAGCTTTCTTT,CSVQGSDTEAFF
TRBJ1-3,TRBV18,17,.,few,TGTGCCAGCTCATCGGAAACAGGAGAACTCTCTGGAAACACCATATATTTT,CASSSETGELSGNTIYF
TRBJ2-1,TRBV5-1,16,TRBD2,.,TGCGCCAGCAGCTTGCTGCCAGCGGGAGGGCCTAATGAGCAGTTCTTC,CASSLLPAGGPNEQFF
TRBJ1-1,TRBV19,15,.,few,TGTGCCACCGCGCGAGGGCGGGGTGTGAACACTGAAGCTTTCTTT,CATARGRGVNTEAFF
TRBJ1-4,TRBV12-3/TRBV12-4,14,TRBD1,.,TGTGCCAGCAGTTTAAGTCAGGGGGCTGAAAAACTGTTTTTT,CASSLSQGAEKLFF
TRBJ2-1,TRBV10-2,12,.,.,TGCGCCAGCAGTCCCCTTGGGAGTGAGCAGTTCTTC,CASSPLGSEQFF
TRBJ2-3,TRBV25-1,16,.,many,TGTGCCAGCAGTGAAGGGGGCGGGAAAGACACAGATACGCAGTATTTT,CASSEGGGKDTDTQYF
TRBJ2-2,TRBV5-1,14,.,.,TGCGCCAGCTCCCCTAGTTTGGACACCGGGGAGCTGTTTTTT,CASSPSLDTGELFF
TRBJ2-3,TRBV24-1,17,TRBD1,few,TGTGCCACCAGTGATTTGGGGGACAGGGATAGCACAGATACGCAGTATTTT,CATSDLGDRDSTDTQYF
TRBJ2-6,TRBV20-1,18,.,.,TGCAGTGCTATCAAGACAAGTGGTATGATTTCTGGGGCCAACGTCCTGACTTTC,CSAIKTSGMISGANVLTF
TRBJ2-1,TRBV15,11,.,few,TGTGCCACCAGAAGCGGGCCTGAGCAGTTCTTC,CATRSGPEQFF
TRBJ2-5,TRBV7-2,16,TRBD2,.,TGTGCCAGCAGCTTAGGAGCGGGATCAACAGCGGAGACCCAGTACTTC,CASSLGAGSTAETQYF
TRBJ2-1,TRBV20-1,14,.,.,TGCAGTGCTAGTTGGGGCAGGGGCTACAATGAGCAGTTCTTC,CSASWGRGYNEQFF
TRBJ1-2,TRBV7-2,16,TRBD1,few,TGTGCCAGCAGCTTAGTTGGACAGGGCTTCAACTATGGCTACACCTTC,CASSLVGQGFNYGYTF
TRBJ1-2,TRBV29-1,11,.,.,TGCAGCGTAGAGTATAACTATGGCTACACCTTC,CSVEYNYGYTF
TRBJ2-7,TRBV29-1,15,.,.,TGCAGCGTTGAGATTGGGGCAGCGACCCAATACGAGCAGTACTTC,CSVEIGAATQYEQYF
TRBJ2-5,TRBV27,15,TRBD2,.,TGTGCCAGCAGTTCCAGCGGGGTCACCCAAGAGACCCAGTACTTC,CASSSSGVTQETQYF
TRBJ2-1,TRBV12-3/TRBV12-4,14,TRBD2,few,TGTGCCATCCTCTTGACTAGCGGGAGTAATGAGCAGTTCTTC,CAILLTSGSNEQFF
TRBJ2-1,TRBV10-3,15,.,many,TGTGCCATCCTAGACCGGGACTTGGGCTACAATGAGCAGTTCTTC,CAILDRDLGYNEQFF
TRBJ1-2,TRBV5-1,15,TRBD1,once,TGCGCCAGCAGCGTGACAGGGGGCGGTACTTATGGCTACACCTTC,CASSVTGGGTYGYTF
TRBJ1-2,TRBV12-3/TRBV12-4,14,TRBD1,few,TGTGCCAGCACCTCAATTGGACAGGTCTATGGCTACACCTTC,CASTSIGQVYGYTF
TRBJ2-7,TRBV12-3/TRBV12-4,14,.,.,TGTGCCAGCAGTTCCGACCTACAGGGACGCGAGCAGTACTTC,CASSSDLQGREQYF
TRBJ2-5,TRBV7-9,13,TRBD2,few,TGTGCCAGCAGCCCTAGCGGAGTAGAGACCCAGTACTTC,CASSPSGVETQYF
TRBJ2-7,TRBV18,14,.,.,TGTGCCAGCTCACCAGCTGGGAGTTCCTACGAGCAGTACTTC,CASSPAGSSYEQYF
TRBJ2-5,TRBV5-1,15,TRBD2,few,TGCGCCAGCAGCCCTCTAGCGGGAGCGAGGGAGACCCAGTACTTC,CASSPLAGARETQYF
TRBJ2-7,TRBV20-1,13,.,.,TGCAGTGCTAGAGATTCAGGGTCCCACGAGCAGTACTTC,CSARDSGSHEQYF
TRBJ2-1,TRBV7-2,14,.,.,TGTGCCAGCAGCTTAGAACTGACGGCTAATGAGCAGTTCTTC,CASSLELTANEQFF
TRBJ2-7,TRBV6-1,14,.,few,TGTGCCAGCAGTGTAGGACGGGACTCCTACGAGCAGTACTTC,CASSVGRDSYEQYF
TRBJ1-1,TRBV5-1,15,.,few,TGCGCCAGCAGCTGGGGCCGACAGCAGAACACTGAAGCTTTCTTT,CASSWGRQQNTEAFF
TRBJ1-1,TRBV29-1,11,.,many,TGCAGCGTTGTAATAAACACTGAAGCTTTCTTT,CSVVINTEAFF
TRBJ1-4,TRBV29-1,15,.,few,TGCAGCGTTGAAGCAACTGCAGGGGCGGGAGAAAAACTGTTTTTT,CSVEATAGAGEKLFF
TRBJ2-3,TRBV24-1,16,TRBD1,.,TGTGCCACCGCTGGGGGAACAGGGGGCATGGCAGATACGCAGTATTTT,CATAGGTGGMADTQYF
TRBJ2-1,TRBV24-1,16,TRBD1,few,TGTGCCACCAGTGCCTTCGGACAGGGGACCTACAATGAGCAGTTCTTC,CATSAFGQGTYNEQFF
TRBJ1-5,TRBV6-1,14,.,.,TGTGCCAGCAGTGAAATTGGGTGGAATCAGCCCCAGCATTTT,CASSEIGWNQPQHF
TRBJ1-1,TRBV29-1,13,.,.,TGCAGCGTTGACGTCTCAGCGAACACTGAAGCTTTCTTT,CSVDVSANTEAFF
TRBJ2-1,TRBV3-1,15,.,.,TGTGCCAGCAGCCAAGGAACGGCGGACTACAATGAGCAGTTCTTC,CASSQGTADYNEQFF
TRBJ1-5,TRBV5-5,14,.,many,TGTGCCAGCAGCGGGATGGATAGCAATCAGCCCCAGCATTTT,CASSGMDSNQPQHF
TRBJ2-4,TRBV5-1,15,TRBD1,.,TGCGCCAGCAGCTTGACAGGGGGCGCCCAAAACATTCAGTACTTC,CASSLTGGAQNIQYF
TRBJ2-3,TRBV20-1,12,.,few,TGCAGCATAGTACTAAGCACAGATACGCAGTATTTT,CSIVLSTDTQYF
TRBJ1-1,TRBV18,17,TRBD1,.,TGTGCCAGCTCACCACTACAGGGGACTGAAGGGCTCTCTGAAGCTTTCTTT,CASSPLQGTEGLSEAFF
TRBJ1-4,TRBV11-2,15,TRBD1,once,TGTGCCAGCAGCCCGGAGGGACAGACGAATGAAAAACTGTTTTTT,CASSPEGQTNEKLFF
TRBJ1-1,TRBV5-1,15,.,few,TGCGCCAGCCGGTCCACGGTTGACACGAACACTGAAGCTTTCTTT,CASRSTVDTNTEAFF
TRBJ2-7,TRBV5-1,16,.,.,TGCGCCAGCAGCTTGGTCGGGAGAGTATTATCTTACGAGCAGTACTTC,CASSLVGRVLSYEQYF
TRBJ1-2,TRBV24-1,14,.,.,TGTGCCACCAGTGATGTCTCCAGGGAACATGGCTACACCTTC,CATSDVSREHGYTF
TRBJ2-1,TRBV7-2,17,TRBD2,.,TGTGCCAGCAGCTTATGGGGGACTAGCGGGAGTCCCAATGAGCAGTTCTTC,CASSLWGTSGSPNEQFF
TRBJ2-3,TRBV5-1,16,TRBD2,.,TGCGCCAGCAGCTTGGCAATAGCGGGAGTAACAGATACGCAGTATTTT,CASSLAIAGVTDTQYF
TRBJ2-3,TRBV29-1,15,TRBD2,many,TGCAGCGTTGCGGAAAGACTAGCGGGAAAAGATACGCAGTATTTT,CSVAERLAGKDTQYF
TRBJ1-1,TRBV2,13,TRBD1,few,TGTGCCAGCAGGGGACAGGGGGACACTGAAGCTTTCTTT,CASRGQGDTEAFF
TRBJ2-2,TRBV2,14,.,.,TGTGCCAGCAGACCTAGCGTAAACACCGGGGAGCTGTTTTTT,CASRPSVNTGELFF
TRBJ1-1,TRBV12-3/TRBV12-4,14,.,.,TGTGCCAGCATCCTAGGGGGGGGTAACACTGAAGCTTTCTTT,CASILGGGNTEAFF
TRBJ1-1,TRBV20-1,10,.,few,TGCAGTGTTGAAACATCTGAAGCTTTCTTT,CSVETSEAFF
TRBJ2-1,TRBV20-1,13,.,few,TGCAGCCCGGAGGGGGCTAGCTACAATGAGCAGTTCTTC,CSPEGASYNEQFF